These 30 T cell receptor beta chains share one sample of origin, sequenced in a study of CD8 T cells in Susac syndrome. Random hexamers were used to reverse transcribe an amount of roughly 0.45 to 1 ug RNA. TCRdb ran MiXCR on the immunoSEQ multiplex PCR reads and lists one entry per CDR3 protein. Here the sample spans around 220,000 distinct CDR3 sequences, 90% to 95% being singletons. Sequenced material: CD8+ T cells from PBMCs. The receptors shown here come from a human donor with multiple sclerosis.

The chain employs TRBV20-1 and TRBJ2-3; 7 bases map to TRBD2. CDR3 length: 15 residues. CDR1 and CDR2 (germline): DFQATT, SNEGSKA (reference sequence). With 2 bases clipped from V and 0 bases from J, the junction kept 5 bases outside the gene matches. In nucleotides, the CDR3 is TGCAGTGCTAGATTGAGCGGGACTAGCACAGATACGCAGTATTTT. Its protein product is CSARLSGTSTDTQYF.

This chain links TRBV4-1 with TRBJ1-5; D uncertain. Trimming took off 0 bases at V and 0 bases at J, with 9 bases between the two ends. CDR1 is MGHRA, CDR2 YSYEKL, per germline. The CDR3 sequence is 16 residues long. Here the CDR3 DNA reads TGCGCCAGCAGCCAAGATCAGAGCCTTAGCAATCAGCCCCAGCATTTT. The encoded protein is CASSQDQSLSNQPQHF.

The rearrangement joins TRBV9 to TRBJ2-3, with 8 nucleotides matching TRBD2. The CDR3 sequence is 16 residues long. Unmatched junction bases numbered 13, after V lost 7 bases and J lost 3 bases. CDR1 and CDR2 (germline): SGDLS, YYNGEE. Here the CDR3 DNA reads TGTGCCAGCGGTACGGGAGGGGTTGGCCTTACAGATACGCAGTATTTT. This translates into CASGTGGVGLTDTQYF.

V is TRBV6-5 and J is TRBJ2-1; the D call may be TRBD1 or TRBD2 (7 bases each). Germline assignment: CDR1 MNHEY and CDR2 SVGAGI. Trimming stripped 4 bases from V and 12 bases from J, with 13 bases between. This CDR3 comprises 12 residues. In nucleotides, the CDR3 is TGTGCCAGCAGTTGGGAGGGACAGATGCAGTTCTTC. Translation gives CASSWEGQMQFF.

The rearrangement joins TRBV6-5 to TRBJ2-2, with D hard to call. The V end lost 3 bases, the J end lost 6 bases, and 8 bases lay between the germline ends. Germline V lookup: CDR1 MNHEY, CDR2 SVGAGI. The CDR3 covers 13 residues. The CDR3 reads CASSYRWPGELFF. The CDR3 DNA is TGTGCCAGCAGTTATAGGTGGCCCGGGGAGCTGTTTTTT.

The chain combines TRBV12-3 or TRBV12-4 with TRBJ2-7; D not certain. Trimming removed 3 bases from V and 6 bases from J, with 12 bases in between. This CDR3 is 13 amino acids long. This CDR3 is CASSFHKPLEQYF. As DNA, the CDR3 is TGTGCCAGCAGTTTTCACAAGCCCCTCGAGCAGTACTTC.

The rearrangement links TRBV19 to TRBJ2-4, with a tentative D call TRBD1 (5 bases). CDR1 and CDR2 from the germline V gene are LNHDA and SQIVND (reference sequence). Trimming removed 3 bases from V and 7 bases from J, with 10 bases in between. The CDR3 totals 13 residues. The CDR3 reads CASSIGTGNIQYF. Written as DNA, the CDR3 is TGTGCCAGTAGTATCGGCACAGGCAACATTCAGTACTTC.

The chain links TRBV13 to TRBJ1-4; 9 bases fit TRBD1. Germline V gene data show CDR1 as PRHDT and CDR2 as FYEKMQ (reference sequence). The CDR3 consists of 15 residues. The V segment lost 4 bases and the J segment 3 bases; nucleotides outside the gene matches: 3. CDR3 protein: CASSSRQGANEKLFF. The CDR3 nucleotides read TGTGCCAGCAGCTCCCGACAGGGGGCTAATGAAAAACTGTTTTTT.

This clonotype came up a few times. The CDR3 reads CASSPWGAAYEQYF. The CDR3 nucleotides read TGTGCCAGCAGTCCATGGGGAGCCGCCTACGAGCAGTACTTC. The chain links TRBV27 to TRBJ2-7; D may be TRBD2 (5 bases). CDR1 MNHEY and CDR2 SMNVEV come from the germline V gene (reference sequence). There are 14 residues in the CDR3. The ends were cut back, 5 bases at V and 2 bases at J, with 13 bases in the middle.

The V gene is TRBV30, the J gene TRBJ1-1, with 12 bases that match TRBD1. Germline lookup yields CDR1 GTSNPN and CDR2 SVGIG (reference sequence). The CDR3 extends over 14 amino acids. After removal of 4 bases from V and 4 bases from J, the junction contained 4 bases not matched to a gene. In nucleotides, the CDR3 is TGTGCCTGGACCGAGGGACAGGGGGCCACTGAAGCTTTCTTT. Amino acids: CAWTEGQGATEAFF. Supplemented by reference TRBV30 and TRBJ1-1, the full variable domain reads SQTIHQWPATLVQPVGSPLSLECTVEGTSNPNLYWYRQAAGRGLQLLFYSVGIGQISSEVPQNLSASRPQDRQFILSSKKLLLSDSGFYLCAWTEGQGATEAFFGQGTRLTVV.

This chain joins TRBV28 and TRBJ2-3; D not certain. Germline loops: CDR1 MDHEN, CDR2 SYDVKM. V lost 6 bases to trimming and J lost 0 bases, with 16 bases between them. The CDR3 contains 16 residues. The DNA of the CDR3 is TGTGCCAGCAGAGTAGGGATCCCCTCTAGCACAGATACGCAGTATTTT. Amino acids: CASRVGIPSSTDTQYF.

The V call is TRBV9, the J call TRBJ2-2; D is unclear. The CDR3 has 14 residues. With 0 bases removed from V and 6 bases from J, the gap between germline ends came to 9 bases. Looked up from germline, CDR1 is SGDLS and CDR2 is YYNGEE. The CDR3 DNA is TGTGCCAGCAGCGTAGGTATGGGCGCCGGGGAGCTGTTTTTT. This sequence encodes CASSVGMGAGELFF.

The V call is TRBV5-1, the J call TRBJ2-7; D ambiguous. CDR3 length: 13 residues. Germline V gives CDR1 SGHRS, CDR2 YFSETQ. Trimming cost V 4 bases and J 6 bases, with 14 bases left between them. For the CDR3, the DNA is TGCGCCAGCAGCCATGAGGTTAGTTCCGAGCAGTACTTC. It translates to CASSHEVSSEQYF.

This chain uses TRBV7-2 with TRBJ2-7; no definite D call. Germline CDR1 reads SGHTA; CDR2 reads FQGNSA. CDR3 length: 13 residues. The V gene lost 4 bases and the J gene lost 6 bases, with 13 bases spanning the gap. The CDR3 sequence: CASSSRTWGEQYF. The CDR3, as DNA: TGTGCCAGCAGCTCCCGAACCTGGGGCGAGCAGTACTTC.

V gene TRBV5-1 combines with J gene TRBJ2-4, with 9 bases identical to TRBD2. Trimming cost V 3 bases and J 7 bases; bases outside gene matches: 17. This CDR3 is 18 amino acids long. The germline gives CDR1 SGHRS, CDR2 YFSETQ. The CDR3 DNA follows: TGCGCCAGCAGCTGGGGAATACTAGCGGGCCTAGGAAATAACATTCAGTACTTC. Its protein is CASSWGILAGLGNNIQYF. The full variable domain, its missing parts supplied by reference TRBV5-1 and TRBJ2-4, is KAGVTQTPRYLIKTRGQQVTLSCSPISGHRSVSWYQQTPGQGLQFLFEYFSETQRNKGNFPGRFSGRQFSNSRSEMNVSTLELGDSALYLCASSWGILAGLGNNIQYFGAGTRLSVL.

This clonotype was observed a handful of times. The chain carries TRBV27 and TRBJ1-1, with TRBD1 as a possible D gene (5 bases). The CDR3 loop spans 14 amino acids. The V gene lost 8 bases and the J gene lost 4 bases, with 17 bases spanning the gap. Germline lookup yields CDR1 MNHEY and CDR2 SMNVEV (reference sequence). The CDR3 reads CASSPSAGGTEAFF. In DNA form, the CDR3 reads TGTGCCAGCTCCCCGTCGGCCGGGGGCACTGAAGCTTTCTTT.

The chain carries TRBV5-1 and TRBJ1-1, with D tentatively TRBD1 (5 bases). This CDR3 is built from 17 residues. Trimming pared 4 bases from V and 0 bases from J, leaving 19 bases between. Germline V gives CDR1 SGHRS, CDR2 YFSETQ. CDR3 loop: CASSQEGSGRMNTEAFF. CDR3 nucleotide sequence: TGCGCCAGCAGCCAGGAGGGGTCCGGCAGGATGAACACTGAAGCTTTCTTT.

V gene TRBV20-1 combines with J gene TRBJ2-1; 13 bases match TRBD2. The CDR3 covers 20 residues. The ends lost 1 base at V and 0 bases at J; junction bases unmatched: 12. Germline V gene data show CDR1 as DFQATT and CDR2 as SNEGSKA (reference sequence). CDR3 bases: TGCAGTGCTAGAGGGGCGGGACTAGCGGGGCCCCGGAGCTCCTACAATGAGCAGTTCTTC. Translation gives CSARGAGLAGPRSSYNEQFF.

The genes are TRBV7-9 and TRBJ2-3; D possibly corresponds to TRBD2 (5 bases). Per germline, CDR1 SEHNR and CDR2 FQNEAQ (reference sequence). The V end was cut by 3 bases, the J end by 5 bases, with 9 bases between. The CDR3 extends over 13 amino acids. The CDR3 nucleotides are TGTGCCAGCAGCTTCTCCGAGGGAGATACGCAGTATTTT. Encoded protein: CASSFSEGDTQYF. Using reference TRBV7-9 and TRBJ2-3 for the parts outside the CDR3, the full variable domain is DTGVSQNPRHKITKRGQNVTFRCDPISEHNRLYWYRQTLGQGPEFLTYFQNEAQLEKSRLLSDRFSAERPKGSFSTLEIQRTEQGDSAMYLCASSFSEGDTQYFGPGTRLTVL.

This clonotype occurred once. The chain links TRBV6-6 to TRBJ1-5, with 8 bases that match TRBD1. After removal of 6 bases from V and 1 base from J, the junction contained 2 bases not matched to a gene. The CDR3 loop spans 14 amino acids. The germline CDR1 and CDR2 sequences are MNHNY and SVGAGI (reference sequence). In DNA form, the CDR3 reads TGTGCCAGCAGACGGGACAGGAGCAATCAGCCCCAGCATTTT. Residues: CASRRDRSNQPQHF.

This chain connects TRBV5-1 to TRBJ2-7; D is uncertain. CDR1 is SGHRS and CDR2 is YFSETQ in the germline V gene. V was clipped by 4 bases and J by 6 bases, with 14 bases between them. The CDR3 totals 13 residues. In nucleotides, the CDR3 is TGCGCCAGCAGCCCAGATGACTCCCTCGAGCAGTACTTC. It yields the protein CASSPDDSLEQYF.

This chain links TRBV6-2 or TRBV6-3 with TRBJ2-2, with a tentative D call TRBD1 (6 bases). CDR1 and CDR2 from the germline V gene are MNHEY and SVGEGT. This CDR3 region has 13 residues. The V gene lost 8 bases and the J gene lost 3 bases, with 10 bases spanning the gap. In DNA form, the CDR3 reads TGTGCCAGCGGAGGACAGCACACCGGGGAGCTGTTTTTT. Amino acid sequence: CASGGQHTGELFF.

The rearrangement links TRBV5-1 to TRBJ2-7, with D uncertain. V lost 4 bases and J lost 2, with 13 bases in between. CDR1 is SGHRS, CDR2 YFSETQ, per germline. This CDR3 spans 14 amino acids. As DNA, the CDR3 is TGCGCCAGCAGCCCGCCAGACGGACCCTACGAGCAGTACTTC. As protein: CASSPPDGPYEQYF. The entire variable domain, with the rest obtained from reference TRBV5-1 and TRBJ2-7, is as follows: KAGVTQTPRYLIKTRGQQVTLSCSPISGHRSVSWYQQTPGQGLQFLFEYFSETQRNKGNFPGRFSGRQFSNSRSEMNVSTLELGDSALYLCASSPPDGPYEQYFGPGTRLTVT.

The chain carries TRBV5-4 and TRBJ2-5; 11 bases fit TRBD2. The CDR3 sequence is 19 residues long. Germline lookup yields CDR1 SGHNT and CDR2 YYREEE (reference sequence). J lost 4 bases, V lost 1 base, and 15 bases had no gene match. The CDR3 sequence is CASSLLGLAGERVPETQYF. In nucleotides, the CDR3 is TGTGCCAGCAGCTTGCTCGGACTAGCGGGCGAACGAGTCCCAGAGACCCAGTACTTC.

The chain is built from TRBV11-2 and TRBJ2-1; unclear D gene. The V gene lost 0 bases and the J gene lost 6 bases, with 9 bases spanning the gap. The CDR3 runs to 14 residues. Germline-derived CDR1 and CDR2 are SGHAT and FQNNGV. This CDR3 is CASSLEAARNEQFF. The CDR3 nucleotides read TGTGCCAGCAGCTTAGAGGCCGCCCGCAATGAGCAGTTCTTC. The full variable domain, in which reference TRBV11-2 and TRBJ2-1 provide the parts outside the CDR3, is EAGVAQSPRYKIIEKRQSVAFWCNPISGHATLYWYQQILGQGPKLLIQFQNNGVVDDSQLPKDRFSAERLKGVDSTLKIQPAKLEDSAVYLCASSLEAARNEQFFGPGTRLTVL.

Concerning this clonotype itself: Its ends do not fully match the called genes, so a read error is possible. This chain links TRBV12-5 with TRBJ1-2, with a weak D call TRBD1 (6 bases). CDR1 is LGHNT, CDR2 FRNRAP, per germline. The CDR3 loop spans 8 amino acids. In DNA form, the CDR3 reads TGTGCCCGAGGGGGATCCCCTTTC. Its translation is CARGGSPF.

The chain couples TRBV20-1 to TRBJ1-3; D is undetermined. Trimming stripped 1 base from V and 0 bases from J, with 7 bases between. The CDR3 runs 14 residues. Germline values: CDR1 DFQATT, CDR2 SNEGSKA (reference sequence). The CDR3 reads CSARGGSSGNTIYF. The CDR3 DNA follows: TGCAGTGCTAGAGGAGGATCCTCTGGAAACACCATATATTTT.

The rearrangement links TRBV24-1 to TRBJ1-2; no reliable D call. The germline V gene has CDR1 KGHDR and CDR2 SFDVKD. The CDR3 runs to 14 residues. The ends were cut back, 4 bases at V and 1 base at J, with 9 bases in the middle. CDR3 amino acids: CATSDPASNYGYTF. Written as DNA, the CDR3 is TGTGCCACCAGTGACCCTGCTAGTAACTATGGCTACACCTTC.

V is TRBV6-5 and J is TRBJ2-7; 7 nucleotides line up with TRBD1. The CDR3 totals 15 residues. Unmatched junction bases numbered 11, after V lost 6 bases and J lost 3 bases. The V gene's germline CDR1 is MNHEY and CDR2 SVGAGI. In nucleotides, the CDR3 is TGTGCCAGCAGCCGGGACAGCCCGGGGTACTACGAGCAGTACTTC. It translates to CASSRDSPGYYEQYF.

This chain uses TRBV7-8 with TRBJ2-7; D call uncertain. Germline V gives CDR1 SGHVS, CDR2 FQNEAQ. CDR3 length: 14 amino acids. The V gene lost 5 bases and the J gene lost 4 bases, with 15 bases spanning the gap. CDR3 residues: CASSRTTVPYEQYF. The CDR3 bases are TGTGCCAGCAGCCGAACGACGGTCCCTTACGAGCAGTACTTC.